The 23 T cell receptor beta chains below were found in one sample sequenced in a study of spatial heterogeneity in lung cancer. Using its own MiXCR run on the 5' RACE reads, TCRdb lists one record per CDR3 protein. The table lists 30,000 to 50,000 distinct CDR3 sequences, around 5.5% of them singletons. This sample's time point: sample taken at primary tumor resection. In each case, whole RNA from tumor, nontumor lung or frozen PBMC was sequenced unsorted. The material sequenced was PBMCs, taken at surgery. The receptor set was obtained from a male donor with early-stage non-small cell lung cancer.

The sample holds a few counts of this clonotype. The rearrangement joins TRBV28 to TRBJ2-7; possible D gene TRBD1, 6 bases. V was cut by 7 bases and J by 3 bases, with 16 bases left in between. Germline loops: CDR1 MDHEN, CDR2 SYDVKM. This CDR3 is 14 amino acids long. In nucleotides, the CDR3 is TGTGCCAGCAAACCCCCGGGACACTTCTACGAGCAGTACTTC. Its translation: CASKPPGHFYEQYF.

This clonotype was detected many times. The chain employs TRBV9 and TRBJ1-1, with 10 bases matching TRBD1. The trim removed 4 bases at V and 4 bases at J, leaving 4 bases unmatched. The CDR3 sequence is 14 residues long. The germline V gene encodes CDR1 SGDLS and CDR2 YYNGEE. CDR3 coding DNA: TGTGCCAGCAGCCCGGGACAGGGGACCACTGAAGCTTTCTTT. It translates to CASSPGQGTTEAFF.

This clonotype appeared many times. The J gene is TRBJ2-7, the V gene TRBV5-1; D gene ambiguous. The CDR3 consists of 13 residues. Germline CDR1 SGHRS, CDR2 YFSETQ. V lost 4 bases, J lost 1 base, and 9 bases lay in between. For the CDR3, the DNA is TGCGCCAGCAGCGTCGGACGGTCCTACGAGCAGTACTTC. Translation gives CASSVGRSYEQYF.

This chain uses TRBV2 with TRBJ1-6; D ambiguous. CDR1 is SNHLY, CDR2 FYNNEI, per germline. The CDR3 loop spans 12 amino acids. The V and J ends lost 3 bases and 13 bases respectively, with 10 bases between them. Here the CDR3 reads CASSDYSKPLHF. As DNA, the CDR3 is TGTGCCAGCAGTGATTACAGCAAGCCCCTCCACTTT.

This clonotype was counted at least ten times. This chain links TRBV5-1 with TRBJ2-5, with TRBD2 matching over 13 bases. The length of the CDR3 is 16 residues. V was clipped by 3 bases and J by 1 base; unmatched bases: 3. Germline CDR1 is SGHRS and CDR2 is YFSETQ. The CDR3 loop reads CASSWTSGGVQETQYF. The CDR3 nucleotides are TGCGCCAGCAGCTGGACTAGCGGGGGAGTCCAAGAGACCCAGTACTTC.

This chain connects TRBV7-9 to TRBJ2-2; D gene unclear. This CDR3 is built from 16 residues. V lost 1 base to trimming and J lost 4 bases, with 13 bases between them. Germline V gives CDR1 SEHNR, CDR2 FQNEAQ (reference sequence). CDR3 residues: CASSLEFNSPTGELFF. CDR3 DNA sequence: TGTGCCAGCAGCTTAGAATTCAATAGCCCCACCGGGGAGCTGTTTTTT. Full variable domain (rest looked up from reference TRBV7-9 and TRBJ2-2): DTGVSQNPRHKITKRGQNVTFRCDPISEHNRLYWYRQTLGQGPEFLTYFQNEAQLEKSRLLSDRFSAERPKGSFSTLEIQRTEQGDSAMYLCASSLEFNSPTGELFFGEGSRLTVL.

This clonotype was counted ten times or more. The chain employs TRBV28 and TRBJ2-7, with D possibly matching TRBD1 (5 bases). The CDR3 is 15 residues long. Between the trimmed V and J ends, which lost 6 bases and 1 base, there was a span of 16 bases. Germline V gives CDR1 MDHEN, CDR2 SYDVKM. CDR3 sequence reads: CASSLAGHSSYEQYF. The CDR3 coding sequence is TGTGCCAGCAGCCTGGCTGGACACAGTTCCTACGAGCAGTACTTC.

This clonotype was picked up a small number of times. The chain couples TRBV7-9 to TRBJ2-6; D is undetermined. Between the trimmed V and J ends, which lost 3 bases and 6 bases, there was a span of 9 bases. The germline CDR1 and CDR2 sequences are SEHNR and FQNEAQ (reference sequence). The CDR3 contains 14 residues. CDR3 bases: TGTGCCAGCAGCTTGGAGAGCGAGGCCAACGTCCTGACTTTC. It translates to CASSLESEANVLTF.

This clonotype has ten or more counts. The V and J genes are TRBV6-5 and TRBJ1-1; D is possibly TRBD1 (5 bases). V was clipped by 5 bases and J by 10 bases, with 14 bases between them. This CDR3 has 12 amino acids. Germline CDR1 reads MNHEY; CDR2 reads SVGAGI. In DNA, the CDR3 is TGTGCCAGCAGTCCCTGGGGGGTTGGAGCTTTCTTT. It translates to CASSPWGVGAFF.

This clonotype was found many times. V usage is TRBV29-1 and J usage is TRBJ2-7, with 8 bases fitting TRBD1. Unmatched junction bases numbered 3, after V lost 3 bases and J lost 2 bases. Germline values: CDR1 SQVTM, CDR2 ANQGSEA. This CDR3 contains 13 residues. The CDR3 DNA sequence: TGCAGCGTTGACGGGGACAGGCCCTACGAGCAGTACTTC. This encodes CSVDGDRPYEQYF.

In this sample, this clonotype is large (0.1 to 1%). The chain joins TRBV28 to TRBJ2-7, with D tentatively TRBD1 (6 bases). CDR1 and CDR2 (germline): MDHEN, SYDVKM. This CDR3 is 18 amino acids long. Trimming stripped 4 bases from V and 3 bases from J, with 25 bases between. CDR3 sequence: CASSYAAPGQWTNYEQYF. The CDR3 DNA reads TGTGCCAGCAGTTATGCCGCCCCTGGACAGTGGACAAACTACGAGCAGTACTTC.

In its sample, this clonotype was seen many times. The chain is built from TRBV7-2 and TRBJ1-1, with D possibly TRBD1 on 6 matching bases. The CDR3 totals 15 residues. V was pared by 3 bases and J by 6 bases, with 17 bases between. CDR1 is SGHTA, CDR2 FQGNSA, per germline. The DNA for the CDR3 is TGTGCCAGCAGCTTGAGGGGGGATCTAAATGCTGAAGCTTTCTTT. Its protein is CASSLRGDLNAEAFF.

The chain's CDR3 is CSAINRGHHSNYGYTF. The CDR3 DNA reads as TGCAGTGCCATCAACAGGGGGCATCATTCTAACTATGGCTACACCTTC. J is TRBJ1-2 and V is TRBV20-1; 9 positions agree with TRBD1. CDR1 DFQATT and CDR2 SNEGSKA come from the germline V gene (reference sequence). CDR3 length: 16 residues. The V segment lost 6 bases and the J segment 0 bases; nucleotides outside the gene matches: 11.

For this clonotype: A much bigger clone sits one base away, suggesting this may be a read error. The CDR3 sequence is CAWSEGIRSNQPQHF. The CDR3 nucleotides read TGTGCCTGGAGTGAGGGGATCAGAAGCAATCAGCCCCAGCATTTT. This chain uses TRBV30 with TRBJ1-5; perhaps TRBD1 as D (5 bases). The length of the CDR3 is 15 residues. V was cut by 1 base and J by 1 base, with 11 bases left in between. The germline CDR1 and CDR2 sequences are GTSNPN and SVGIG (reference sequence).

This clonotype was counted only a few times. V usage is TRBV6-6 and J usage is TRBJ1-1; the D gene is possibly TRBD1 (6 bases). V shed 6 bases and J shed 4 bases, with 12 bases lying between them. The CDR3 has 13 amino acids. From germline, CDR1 is MNHNY and CDR2 SVGAGI (reference sequence). CDR3 amino acids: CASSLTGTTEAFF. The CDR3 nucleotides are TGTGCCAGCAGCTTGACAGGTACCACTGAAGCTTTCTTT.

This clonotype has at least ten counts. This sequence joins TRBV20-1 and TRBJ2-1; either TRBD1 or TRBD2 may supply D (5 bases each). The germline gives CDR1 DFQATT, CDR2 SNEGSKA (reference sequence). The CDR3 spans 14 residues. V was cut by 3 bases and J by 5 bases, with 14 bases left in between. This CDR3 reads CSARGQGEHNEQFF. As DNA, the CDR3 is TGCAGTGCTAGGGGCCAGGGAGAACACAATGAGCAGTTCTTC.

This clonotype was counted at least ten times. The genes are TRBV6-2 or TRBV6-3 and TRBJ2-2; D not resolved. V gave up 6 bases and J gave up 6 bases, with 11 bases separating them. CDR1 is MNHEY, CDR2 SVGEGT, per germline. The CDR3 contains 13 residues. CDR3 protein: CASRETRSGELFF. The CDR3 coding sequence is TGTGCCAGCAGGGAGACGCGTTCCGGGGAGCTGTTTTTT.

This clonotype was picked up a small number of times. The chain is built from TRBV14 and TRBJ2-2; D remains ambiguous. CDR1 SGHDN and CDR2 FVKESK come from the germline V gene. There are 14 residues in the CDR3. Between the trimmed V and J ends, which lost 4 bases and 0 bases, there was a span of 6 bases. The CDR3 loop is CASSPLANTGELFF. The CDR3 DNA is TGTGCCAGCAGCCCTCTGGCGAACACCGGGGAGCTGTTTTTT.

This rearrangement joins TRBV6-6 to TRBJ1-1; D may be TRBD1 (5 bases). This CDR3 is built from 15 residues. Germline lookup yields CDR1 MNHNY and CDR2 SVGAGI (reference sequence). V lost 2 bases to trimming and J lost 11 bases, with 21 bases between them. Written as DNA, the CDR3 is TGTGCCAGCAGTTACCTCTCCGGACAACCTGCAGGGGCTTTCTTT. Its translation is CASSYLSGQPAGAFF.

This clonotype was detected ten times or more. The chain has TRBV10-3 and TRBJ2-5; D gene ambiguous. V lost 3 bases and J lost 4, with 9 bases in between. Germline V gene lookup returns CDR1 ENHRY and CDR2 SYGVKD. CDR3 size: 13 residues. The CDR3 loop reads CAISEYMRETQYF. The CDR3 DNA reads as TGTGCCATCAGTGAATACATGCGAGAGACCCAGTACTTC.

This clonotype has ten or more counts. The rearrangement uses TRBV7-2 and TRBJ2-7, with D perhaps matching TRBD2 (6 bases). This CDR3 region has 14 residues. From germline, CDR1 is SGHTA and CDR2 FQGNSA. V dropped 7 bases and J dropped 6 bases, with 19 bases sitting between them. CDR3 bases: TGTGCCAGCAAAAGAGGGGCGGGGTTAGTCGAGCAGTACTTC. Translated: CASKRGAGLVEQYF.

This clonotype has a count of ten or more. The V and J genes are TRBV6-5 and TRBJ2-5; TRBD1 matches 8 bases. The V gene end was trimmed by 0 bases and the J gene end by 4 bases; junction bases not matched to a gene: 16. From germline, CDR1 is MNHEY and CDR2 SVGAGI. The length of the CDR3 is 19 residues. The CDR3 loop is CASSYSITGGRRITETQYF. The CDR3 nucleotides read TGTGCCAGCAGTTACTCGATCACAGGGGGTAGGCGTATCACAGAGACCCAGTACTTC.

This clonotype was detected many times. This chain uses TRBV7-2 with TRBJ2-3; D unclear. The CDR3 length is 14 residues. The germline CDR1 and CDR2 sequences are SGHTA and FQGNSA. Deletions cut 2 bases from V and 2 bases from J, with 8 bases between. The CDR3 DNA sequence: TGTGCCAGCAGCTTAACCCGGGCCACAGATACGCAGTATTTT. Protein sequence: CASSLTRATDTQYF. The complete variable domain, with remaining parts taken from reference TRBV7-2 and TRBJ2-3, reads GAGVSQSPSNKVTEKGKDVELRCDPISGHTALYWYRQSLGQGLEFLIYFQGNSAPDKSGLPSDRFSAERTGGSVSTLTIQRTQQEDSAVYLCASSLTRATDTQYFGPGTRLTVL.